A selection of T cell receptor beta chains follows, all from one sample in a study of PD-1 blockade in classical Hodgkin lymphoma. The protocol was immunoSEQ multiplex PCR, while the TCRdb copy is restricted to in-frame clones and leaves out a portion. The sample records about 63,000 clones, around nine tenths being singletons. The sample consisted of peripheral blood mononuclear cells (PBMCs), taken before the second cycle of nivolumab. The origin of the receptors is a human donor with classical Hodgkin lymphoma. Each CDR3 is given with its conserved first and last residue. The D gene is left open where the match is weak. Clone size is stated in some rows and not others, as once, few, many or a class when expanded.

d_gene: TRBD1; abundance: -; len: 15; v_gene: TRBV9; j_gene: TRBJ1-2; CDR3aa: CASSPRGQGEGGYTF; CDR3nt: TGTGCCAGCAGCCCACGGGGACAGGGCGAAGGTGGCTACACCTTC
d_gene: -; abundance: -; len: 14; v_gene: TRBV5-1; j_gene: TRBJ1-6; CDR3aa: CASSLEFGNSPLHF; CDR3nt: TGCGCCAGCAGCTTGGAATTTGGGAATTCACCCCTCCACTTT
d_gene: TRBD1; abundance: -; len: 15; v_gene: TRBV7-3; j_gene: TRBJ2-1; CDR3aa: CASSFGRGSLNEQFF; CDR3nt: TGTGCCAGCAGCTTCGGCAGGGGGTCCCTCAATGAGCAGTTCTTC
d_gene: -; abundance: -; len: 12; v_gene: TRBV5-3; j_gene: TRBJ1-5; CDR3aa: CARRRKNQPQHF; CDR3nt: TGTGCCAGAAGGAGGAAAAATCAGCCCCAGCATTTT
d_gene: -; abundance: -; len: 10; v_gene: TRBV2; j_gene: TRBJ1-1; CDR3aa: CASSEPAAFF; CDR3nt: TGTGCCAGCAGTGAACCGGCAGCTTTCTTT
d_gene: TRBD1; abundance: -; len: 14; v_gene: TRBV5-1; j_gene: TRBJ1-4; CDR3aa: CASSPGQGGEKLFF; CDR3nt: TGCGCCAGCAGCCCAGGACAGGGTGGGGAAAAACTGTTTTTT
d_gene: TRBD2; abundance: -; len: 14; v_gene: TRBV19; j_gene: TRBJ2-3; CDR3aa: CASTSGGAADTQYF; CDR3nt: TGTGCCAGTACTAGCGGGGGGGCCGCAGATACGCAGTATTTT
d_gene: -; abundance: -; len: 14; v_gene: TRBV5-1; j_gene: TRBJ2-3; CDR3aa: CASSPSWNTDTQYF; CDR3nt: TGCGCCAGCAGCCCGAGTTGGAACACAGATACGCAGTATTTT
d_gene: -; abundance: once; len: 15; v_gene: TRBV6-5; j_gene: TRBJ1-1; CDR3aa: CASSYGLSVNTEAFF; CDR3nt: TGTGCCAGCAGCTACGGCCTGTCAGTGAACACTGAAGCTTTCTTT
d_gene: -; abundance: -; len: 11; v_gene: TRBV7-9; j_gene: TRBJ1-2; CDR3aa: CASSSKPGYTF; CDR3nt: TGTGCCAGCAGCTCTAAGCCTGGCTACACCTTC
d_gene: -; abundance: -; len: 13; v_gene: TRBV9; j_gene: TRBJ2-5; CDR3aa: CASSFGLQETQYF; CDR3nt: TGTGCCAGCAGCTTTGGGCTTCAAGAGACCCAGTACTTC
d_gene: -; abundance: -; len: 15; v_gene: TRBV18; j_gene: TRBJ2-1; CDR3aa: CASSPRVGAYNEQFF; CDR3nt: TGTGCCAGCTCACCCAGGGTCGGGGCATACAATGAGCAGTTCTTC
d_gene: -; abundance: -; len: 16; v_gene: TRBV6-5; j_gene: TRBJ2-1; CDR3aa: CASSYNTGLGYNEQFF; CDR3nt: TGTGCCAGCAGTTACAATACAGGGTTGGGCTACAATGAGCAGTTCTTC
d_gene: TRBD1; abundance: -; len: 17; v_gene: TRBV27; j_gene: TRBJ2-7; CDR3aa: CASSPRPRGPFTYEQYF; CDR3nt: TGTGCCAGCAGTCCCCGACCCAGGGGGCCTTTTACCTACGAGCAGTACTTC
d_gene: -; abundance: -; len: 18; v_gene: TRBV5-1; j_gene: TRBJ2-7; CDR3aa: CASSLRAGLGFTSYEQYF; CDR3nt: TGCGCCAGCAGCTTGAGGGCAGGGTTGGGGTTTACCTCCTACGAGCAGTACTTC
d_gene: -; abundance: -; len: 13; v_gene: TRBV7-8; j_gene: TRBJ2-5; CDR3aa: CASSLARVETQYF; CDR3nt: TGTGCCAGCAGCTTAGCGAGGGTAGAGACCCAGTACTTC
d_gene: TRBD1; abundance: -; len: 14; v_gene: TRBV9; j_gene: TRBJ1-2; CDR3aa: CASTSTTGDYGYTF; CDR3nt: TGTGCCAGCACCTCAACGACAGGGGACTATGGCTACACCTTC
d_gene: -; abundance: -; len: 14; v_gene: TRBV6-5; j_gene: TRBJ2-7; CDR3aa: CASSYEPQAPEQYF; CDR3nt: TGTGCCAGCAGTTACGAACCGCAGGCACCCGAGCAGTACTTC
d_gene: -; abundance: medium-sized; len: 11; v_gene: TRBV9; j_gene: TRBJ1-6; CDR3aa: CASSTDVPLHF; CDR3nt: TGTGCCAGCAGTACGGACGTACCCCTCCACTTT
d_gene: TRBD1; abundance: -; len: 14; v_gene: TRBV6-6; j_gene: TRBJ1-5; CDR3aa: CASSPRQGRQPQHF; CDR3nt: TGTGCCAGCAGCCCAAGACAGGGACGTCAGCCCCAGCATTTT
d_gene: TRBD1; abundance: -; len: 13; v_gene: TRBV6-4; j_gene: TRBJ1-1; CDR3aa: CASRGQGATEAFF; CDR3nt: TGTGCCAGCAGAGGACAGGGTGCGACTGAAGCTTTCTTT
d_gene: -; abundance: -; len: 16; v_gene: TRBV18; j_gene: TRBJ1-3; CDR3aa: CASSRGGGASGNTIYF; CDR3nt: TGTGCCAGCTCACGTGGTGGGGGCGCATCTGGAAACACCATATATTTT
d_gene: TRBD1; abundance: -; len: 14; v_gene: TRBV5-1; j_gene: TRBJ1-1; CDR3aa: CASSPGQGNTEAFF; CDR3nt: TGCGCCAGCAGCCCCGGACAGGGGAACACTGAAGCTTTCTTT
d_gene: -; abundance: -; len: 14; v_gene: TRBV5-1; j_gene: TRBJ2-5; CDR3aa: CASSLEGPQETQYF; CDR3nt: TGCGCCAGCAGCTTAGAGGGGCCCCAAGAGACCCAGTACTTC
d_gene: -; abundance: -; len: 13; v_gene: TRBV18; j_gene: TRBJ1-5; CDR3aa: CASSPNLDQPQHF; CDR3nt: TGTGCCAGCTCCCCGAACTTGGATCAGCCCCAGCATTTT
d_gene: TRBD1; abundance: once; len: 16; v_gene: TRBV4-1; j_gene: TRBJ1-5; CDR3aa: CASSQVPRGSDQPQHF; CDR3nt: TGCGCCAGCAGCCAAGTTCCCAGGGGGTCCGATCAGCCCCAGCATTTT
d_gene: TRBD2; abundance: -; len: 15; v_gene: TRBV28; j_gene: TRBJ2-5; CDR3aa: CASRLAGVSSETQYF; CDR3nt: TGTGCCAGCCGACTAGCGGGGGTCTCAAGCGAGACCCAGTACTTC
d_gene: TRBD1; abundance: -; len: 15; v_gene: TRBV5-1; j_gene: TRBJ2-1; CDR3aa: CASSFGTENYNEQFF; CDR3nt: TGCGCCAGCAGTTTCGGGACAGAGAATTACAATGAGCAGTTCTTC
d_gene: -; abundance: -; len: 15; v_gene: TRBV28; j_gene: TRBJ2-6; CDR3aa: CASTKGGSGANVLTF; CDR3nt: TGTGCCAGCACCAAAGGGGGCTCTGGGGCCAACGTCCTGACTTTC
d_gene: -; abundance: -; len: 14; v_gene: TRBV11-2; j_gene: TRBJ2-6; CDR3aa: CASSFSAGANVLTF; CDR3nt: TGTGCCAGCAGCTTCAGCGCCGGGGCCAACGTCCTGACTTTC
d_gene: -; abundance: -; len: 13; v_gene: TRBV10-3; j_gene: TRBJ1-5; CDR3aa: CAINTGRNQPQHF; CDR3nt: TGTGCCATCAATACAGGGAGGAATCAGCCCCAGCATTTT
d_gene: -; abundance: once; len: 13; v_gene: TRBV19; j_gene: TRBJ1-4; CDR3aa: CASSTQGVEKLFF; CDR3nt: TGTGCCAGTAGTACACAAGGAGTAGAAAAACTGTTTTTT
d_gene: -; abundance: -; len: 12; v_gene: TRBV28; j_gene: TRBJ2-5; CDR3aa: CASRMAQETQYF; CDR3nt: TGTGCCAGCAGGATGGCGCAAGAGACCCAGTACTTC
d_gene: -; abundance: -; len: 15; v_gene: TRBV5-1; j_gene: TRBJ2-1; CDR3aa: CASSLEGMPRNEQFF; CDR3nt: TGCGCCAGCAGCTTGGAGGGGATGCCCAGGAATGAGCAGTTCTTC
d_gene: TRBD1; abundance: -; len: 16; v_gene: TRBV6-1; j_gene: TRBJ2-1; CDR3aa: CASSEGQFSSYNEQFF; CDR3nt: TGTGCCAGCAGTGAGGGACAGTTTAGCTCCTACAATGAGCAGTTCTTC
d_gene: -; abundance: once; len: 11; v_gene: TRBV7-8; j_gene: TRBJ2-7; CDR3aa: CASSLAGEQYF; CDR3nt: TGTGCCAGCAGCTTAGCCGGGGAGCAGTACTTC
d_gene: TRBD1; abundance: -; len: 14; v_gene: TRBV5-1; j_gene: TRBJ2-5; CDR3aa: CASSFRDRGETQYF; CDR3nt: TGCGCCAGCAGCTTCCGGGACAGGGGAGAGACCCAGTACTTC
d_gene: -; abundance: -; len: 15; v_gene: TRBV28; j_gene: TRBJ1-1; CDR3aa: CASSPSGTSDTEAFF; CDR3nt: TGTGCCAGCAGTCCCTCCGGGACTAGTGACACTGAAGCTTTCTTT
d_gene: -; abundance: -; len: 15; v_gene: TRBV14; j_gene: TRBJ2-2; CDR3aa: CASSLFTGATGELFF; CDR3nt: TGTGCCAGCAGCCTTTTTACCGGGGCCACCGGGGAGCTGTTTTTT
d_gene: -; abundance: -; len: 12; v_gene: TRBV7-9; j_gene: TRBJ1-6; CDR3aa: CASSLPNSPLHF; CDR3nt: TGTGCCAGCAGCTTACCAAATTCACCCCTCCACTTT
d_gene: -; abundance: once; len: 12; v_gene: TRBV25-1; j_gene: TRBJ1-1; CDR3aa: CASSISTAEAFF; CDR3nt: TGTGCCAGCTCTATCTCGACTGCTGAAGCTTTCTTT
d_gene: -; abundance: -; len: 18; v_gene: TRBV5-1; j_gene: TRBJ1-4; CDR3aa: CASSLDAVGIRPNEKLFF; CDR3nt: TGCGCCAGCAGCTTGGATGCTGTAGGAATCCGACCTAATGAAAAACTGTTTTTT